These T cell receptor beta chains were read from a single sample in a study of beta chain features in type 1 diabetes. Clones were sequenced by immunoSEQ multiplex PCR, and TCRdb holds only the in-frame ones, with some missing. The sample lists around 150,000 clones, about 9.3% occurring once. The sequenced sample was central memory CD4+ T cells from blood. Every receptor here comes from a man aged 25-45 years with type 1 diabetes. Both conserved end residues are part of each CDR3. D genes are given only for firm matches. Rows may omit the clone size; those that give it use once, few, many or a size class.

J | size | V | D | CDR3 | DNA
TRBJ1-2 | NA | TRBV30 | NA | CAWSRTSQDVRGYTF | TGTGCCTGGAGTCGAACATCACAGGACGTTCGAGGCTACACCTTC
TRBJ2-3 | few | TRBV4-2 | TRBD1 | CASSQEQGFTDTQYF | TGTGCCAGCAGCCAAGAACAGGGGTTCACAGATACGCAGTATTTT
TRBJ1-1 | NA | TRBV13 | NA | CASSPRGRAGNTEAFF | TGTGCCAGCAGCCCCCGAGGCAGGGCTGGGAACACTGAAGCTTTCTTT
TRBJ2-2 | NA | TRBV7-3 | TRBD1 | CASSGTGYTGELFF | TGTGCCAGCAGCGGGACAGGGTACACCGGGGAGCTGTTTTTT
TRBJ2-5 | few | TRBV29-1 | NA | CSATAGQETQYF | TGCAGCGCCACGGCAGGCCAAGAGACCCAGTACTTC
TRBJ2-5 | few | TRBV25-1 | TRBD1 | CASSGTGSRETQYF | TGTGCCAGCAGTGGGACAGGGTCACGGGAGACCCAGTACTTC
TRBJ2-3 | NA | TRBV21-1 | NA | CASSKFIGNIWFSTDTQYF | TGTGCCAGCAGCAAATTCATCGGGAACATTTGGTTTAGCACAGATACGCAGTATTTT
TRBJ1-5 | NA | TRBV6-4 | NA | CASSAEQYTNQPQHF | TGTGCCAGCAGTGCCGAACAGTATACCAATCAGCCCCAGCATTTT
TRBJ2-1 | few | TRBV29-1 | NA | CSVEDSGPLGGRQFF | TGCAGCGTTGAAGATTCGGGTCCTCTTGGCGGGCGGCAGTTCTTC
TRBJ2-7 | NA | TRBV5-1 | NA | CASSLGTGSGEQYF | TGCGCCAGCAGCTTGGGAACGGGGTCGGGCGAGCAGTACTTC
TRBJ2-2 | NA | TRBV11-1 | TRBD1 | CASSPGTDHTGELFF | TGTGCCAGCAGCCCCGGGACAGACCACACCGGGGAGCTGTTTTTT
TRBJ2-7 | NA | TRBV29-1 | TRBD2 | CSVVFGSWTSGNSYEQYF | TGCAGCGTTGTCTTTGGTAGTTGGACTAGCGGGAACTCCTACGAGCAGTACTTC
TRBJ2-1 | NA | TRBV7-2 | NA | CASSLASRRRAPYEQFF | TGTGCCAGCAGCTTAGCTTCAAGGAGGAGGGCCCCTTACGAGCAGTTCTTC